Described below is a single T cell receptor beta chain sequence and its context. Antigen specificity is unknown. This entry belongs to a study of Graves' ophthalmopathy and Graves' hyperthyroidism. The CDR3 is made up of 15 amino acids. The V segment lost 5 bases and the J segment 2 bases; nucleotides outside the gene matches: 8. Germline assignment: CDR1 KGHSH and CDR2 LQKENI. The study amplified TCR beta CDR3 regions using RNA transcripts. Amplification began with first-round RT-PCR using HTBI primers, then second-round multiplex PCR was performed. Each CDR3 protein gets one entry after TCRdb re-called the multiplex PCR reads with MiXCR. The table has some 520,000 distinct CDR3 sequences, about 15% seen once. General study findings and limits: A 13-signature model separated ophthalmopathy from stable hyperthyroidism, reaching around 88% sensitivity and under 82% specificity cross-validated.

This sequence joins TRBV18 and TRBJ2-7; TRBD1 matches 8 bases. This receptor was identified in a woman aged 25 to 39 with Graves' ophthalmopathy. Sequencing was done on a sample of blood. CDR3 nucleotides: TGTGCCAGCTCAACTCGACAGGGGAAGGCCTACGAGCAGTACTTC. This codes for CASSTRQGKAYEQYF. The full variable domain, in which reference TRBV18 and TRBJ2-7 provide the parts outside the CDR3, is NAGVMQNPRHLVRRRGQEARLRCSPMKGHSHVYWYRQLPEEGLKFMVYLQKENIIDESGMPKERFSAEFPKEGPSILRIQQVVRGDSAAYFCASSTRQGKAYEQYFGPGTRLTVT.